The 14 T cell receptor beta chains below all came from one sample that was sequenced in a study of blood T cells in healthy people across ages. For the second PCR, which ran for about 7 to 11 cycles, a sample-barcoded 5' primer and a J-beta primer mix were used. TCRdb re-called the 5' RACE reads through MiXCR, storing one row per CDR3 protein. The sample has under 750,000 distinct CDR3 sequences, 40% to 55% seen once; the top ten hold around 24%. The material sequenced was blood. The receptors derive from a man older than 75 in good health.

Concerning this clonotype itself: A much larger clone sits a single nucleotide away, making a read error possible. The CDR3, as DNA: TGTGCCAGCAGTGCGAACGGGGGGTGGAATGAAAAACTGTTTTTT. Its translation is CASSANGGWNEKLFF. The chain is built from TRBV6-6 and TRBJ1-4; possibly TRBD1 for D (5 bases). V lost 5 bases, J lost 5 bases, and 15 bases lay in between. The CDR3 has 15 residues. Germline V CDR1 and CDR2: MNHNY, SVGAGI (reference sequence).

This clonotype was counted ten times or more. The CDR3 DNA follows: TGCAGCCTGACTAGCGGGACAGATACGCAGTATTTT. Its protein product is CSLTSGTDTQYF. This chain connects TRBV29-1 to TRBJ2-3; 10 nucleotides match TRBD2. CDR3 size: 12 residues. V gave up 8 bases and J gave up 3 bases; unmatched junction bases: 2. Germline lookup yields CDR1 SQVTM and CDR2 ANQGSEA.

Turning to this clonotype: A much bigger clone sits one base away, suggesting this may be a read error. J is TRBJ2-1 and V is TRBV5-1; no clear D gene. The CDR3 extends over 12 amino acids. Germline lookup yields CDR1 SGHRS and CDR2 YFSETQ. Trimming cost V 3 bases and J 3 bases, with 4 bases left between them. The CDR3 nucleotides are TGCGCCAGCAGCTGGGACTACAATGAGCAGTTCTTC. Translated, it gives CASSWDYNEQFF.

This clonotype was observed many times. This rearrangement joins TRBV29-1 to TRBJ2-5; no definite D call. The CDR3 runs 12 residues. CDR1 and CDR2 from the germline V gene are SQVTM and ANQGSEA. The V and J ends lost 4 bases and 5 bases respectively, with 11 bases between them. The CDR3 region has the DNA TGCAGCGTTGTTGGAGTTGAGGAGACCCAGTACTTC. Translation: CSVVGVEETQYF.

This clonotype was observed a few times. The gene calls are TRBV20-1 and TRBJ1-1; D unclear. V gave up 6 bases and J gave up 5 bases, with 13 bases separating them. This CDR3 is 12 amino acids long. Per germline, CDR1 DFQATT and CDR2 SNEGSKA (reference sequence). In nucleotides, the CDR3 is TGCAGTGCCCTTTTCGGGGTGACTGAAGCTTTCTTT. Translation gives CSALFGVTEAFF.

The sample holds a few counts of this clonotype. CDR3 region: CASSESAGVQETQYF. The CDR3 bases are TGCGCCAGCAGTGAGTCGGCGGGGGTCCAAGAGACCCAGTACTTC. The gene calls are TRBV10-1 and TRBJ2-5, with 7 bases aligning to TRBD2. CDR1 WNHNN and CDR2 SYGVQD come from the germline V gene (reference sequence). V lost 0 bases, J lost 1 base, and 2 bases stayed unmatched. The CDR3 loop spans 15 amino acids.

This clonotype was seen a handful of times. The chain couples TRBV5-1 to TRBJ1-1, with a weak D call TRBD1 (5 bases). V was shortened by 0 bases and J by 1 base, with 13 bases between the two germline ends. Germline loops: CDR1 SGHRS, CDR2 YFSETQ. The CDR3 contains 16 residues. CDR3 bases: TGCGCCAGCAGCTTGGAGGGGTGGGGGACGAACACTGAAGCTTTCTTT. It yields the protein CASSLEGWGTNTEAFF. Full variable domain (missing parts from reference TRBV5-1 and TRBJ1-1): KAGVTQTPRYLIKTRGQQVTLSCSPISGHRSVSWYQQTPGQGLQFLFEYFSETQRNKGNFPGRFSGRQFSNSRSEMNVSTLELGDSALYLCASSLEGWGTNTEAFFGQGTRLTVV.

This clonotype was found a few times. This could be a read error, since a much larger clone is one nucleotide away. The V gene is TRBV6-6, the J gene TRBJ2-1; 9 nucleotides match TRBD2. The DNA end lines up better with TRBJ2-7; the J call may be wrong. This CDR3 is built from 14 residues. Per germline, CDR1 MNHNY and CDR2 SVGAGI (reference sequence). CDR3 region: CASRSSGVYNEQYF. CDR3 in DNA: TGTGCCAGCAGGTCTAGCGGGGTCTACAATGAGCAGTACTTC.

A few counts support this clonotype. The rearrangement joins TRBV10-3 to TRBJ2-7, with D possibly matching TRBD2 (5 bases). This CDR3 region has 15 residues. Between the trimmed V and J ends, which lost 8 bases and 2 bases, there was a span of 19 bases. The germline CDR1 and CDR2 sequences are ENHRY and SYGVKD. CDR3 coding DNA: TGTGCCATCGGCCCTGGGCAGCGGAACACCTACGAGCAGTACTTC. Amino acids: CAIGPGQRNTYEQYF.

This chain connects TRBV18 to TRBJ2-5, with 8 bases matching TRBD2. Germline V gene sequence: CDR1 KGHSH, CDR2 LQKENI. V shed 4 bases and J 0 bases; nucleotides not matched to a gene: 4. This CDR3 has 15 residues. The CDR3 sequence: CASSLLAGNQETQYF. The CDR3 DNA is TGTGCCAGCTCACTGTTAGCGGGGAACCAAGAGACCCAGTACTTC.

The chain joins TRBV5-1 to TRBJ1-3; D gene uncertain. The CDR3 loop spans 14 amino acids. Trimming cost V 4 bases and J 1 base, with 9 bases left between them. Germline V CDR1 and CDR2: SGHRS, YFSETQ. CDR3 DNA sequence: TGCGCCAGCAGCCCCGAGGTGTCTGGAAACACCATATATTTT. Translated: CASSPEVSGNTIYF.

The rearrangement joins TRBV9 to TRBJ1-4, with D perhaps TRBD1 (5 bases). The germline CDR1 and CDR2 sequences are SGDLS and YYNGEE. V lost 2 bases and J lost 8, with 13 bases in between. The CDR3 is made up of 14 amino acids. CDR3 region: CASSVGPGAEKLFF. CDR3 nucleotides: TGTGCCAGCAGCGTTGGACCTGGGGCCGAAAAACTGTTTTTT. Full variable domain (remainder filled in from reference TRBV9 and TRBJ1-4): DSGVTQTPKHLITATGQRVTLRCSPRSGDLSVYWYQQSLDQGLQFLIQYYNGEERAKGNILERFSAQQFPDLHSELNLSSLELGDSALYFCASSVGPGAEKLFFGSGTQLSVL.

The CDR3 DNA follows: TGTGCCAGCAGCTTAGCCACCGGTACTAACTATGGCTACACCTTC. Its protein product is CASSLATGTNYGYTF. The gene calls are TRBV7-2 and TRBJ1-2; no reliable D call. Germline assignment: CDR1 SGHTA and CDR2 FQGNSA. Trimming pared 0 bases from V and 0 bases from J, leaving 8 bases between. CDR3 length equals 15 residues.

The J gene is TRBJ2-5, the V gene TRBV20-1; 9 nucleotides agree with TRBD2. The CDR3 contains 17 residues. V dropped 6 bases and J dropped 8; count of bases not matched to a gene: 22. The germline V gene encodes CDR1 DFQATT and CDR2 SNEGSKA (reference sequence). CDR3 bases: TGCAGTGCCACCGACAGAACTAGCGGGTCACCCACGGGTACCCAGTACTTC. Protein: CSATDRTSGSPTGTQYF.